These 9 T cell receptor beta chains share one sample of origin, sequenced in a study of early T cells in non-severe SARS-CoV-2 infection. From the 5' RACE reads, TCRdb called clonotypes with MiXCR, one entry per CDR3 protein. The sample contains tens of thousands of distinct CDR3 sequences, around 7% of which appear only once. The material sequenced was whole blood. The receptors stem from an adult who was a healthcare worker with PCR-confirmed SARS-CoV-2 infection or an uninfected control (not recorded which).

This clonotype came up many times. The chain recombines TRBV19 with TRBJ2-7, with D tentatively TRBD1 (6 bases). The V gene's germline CDR1 is LNHDA and CDR2 SQIVND (reference sequence). V lost 1 base and J lost 5, with 21 bases in between. CDR3 length: 17 amino acids. CDR3 in amino acids: CASSIADDRNARNEQYF. The CDR3 DNA reads TGTGCCAGTAGTATAGCCGACGACAGGAACGCAAGGAACGAGCAGTACTTC.

This clonotype appeared many times. V gene TRBV20-1 combines with J gene TRBJ2-3; a weak D match, TRBD2 (7 bases). This CDR3 has 14 residues. Germline loops: CDR1 DFQATT, CDR2 SNEGSKA (reference sequence). Trimming took off 5 bases at V and 0 bases at J, with 12 bases between the two ends. The CDR3 reads CSAGGAVSTDTQYF. For the CDR3, the DNA is TGCAGTGCTGGGGGGGCCGTGAGCACAGATACGCAGTATTTT.

In its sample, this clonotype was seen many times. The CDR3 is CASRRIDSDVPATNEKLFF. CDR3 bases: TGCGCCAGCAGGAGAATCGACTCCGACGTTCCTGCAACTAATGAAAAACTGTTTTTT. The gene calls are TRBV10-1 and TRBJ1-4; D is unclear. This CDR3 contains 19 residues. Trimming took 6 bases from V and 0 from J, leaving 23 bases between them. CDR1 and CDR2 (germline): WNHNN, SYGVQD (reference sequence).

This chain links TRBV20-1 with TRBJ1-5; TRBD1 aligns across 7 bases. The CDR3 spans 14 residues. The V segment lost 5 bases and the J segment 3 bases; nucleotides outside the gene matches: 7. The germline CDR1 and CDR2 sequences are DFQATT and SNEGSKA (reference sequence). The CDR3 bases are TGCAGTGCTGGAAGACAGGGCATCAATCAGCCCCAGCATTTT. Protein: CSAGRQGINQPQHF.

At least ten counts were recorded for this clonotype. V gene TRBV5-4 combines with J gene TRBJ2-7, with unresolved D. V dropped 1 base and J dropped 7 bases, with 15 bases sitting between them. The CDR3 extends over 14 amino acids. Germline loops: CDR1 SGHNT, CDR2 YYREEE (reference sequence). The CDR3, as DNA: TGTGCCAGCAGCTTGTCTGCAAGCCTTACTGAGCAGTACTTC. Protein sequence: CASSLSASLTEQYF.

This clonotype has ten or more counts. The chain links TRBV6-1 to TRBJ2-7; D might be TRBD1 (7 bases). Trimming took off 3 bases at V and 3 bases at J, with 9 bases between the two ends. From germline, CDR1 is MNHNS and CDR2 SASEGT. There are 13 residues in the CDR3. The CDR3 sequence: CASSDQGGYEQYF. DNA of the CDR3: TGTGCCAGCAGTGACCAGGGGGGCTACGAGCAGTACTTC.

This clonotype showed up just a few times. The rearrangement uses TRBV7-9 and TRBJ2-7; TRBD1 matches at 9 bases. CDR3 length equals 15 residues. The trim removed 1 base at V and 2 bases at J, leaving 3 bases unmatched. From germline, CDR1 is SEHNR and CDR2 FQNEAQ (reference sequence). In nucleotides, the CDR3 is TGTGCCAGCAGCTTAGAAGGGACAGGGCCCTACGAGCAGTACTTC. It codes for CASSLEGTGPYEQYF.

A word on this clonotype: A much more abundant neighbour one base away suggests this may be a read error. The chain joins TRBV4-3 to TRBJ2-7; D is perhaps TRBD2 (6 bases). V was cut by 0 bases and J by 3 bases, with 12 bases left in between. This CDR3 contains 15 residues. CDR1 is LGHNA and CDR2 is YSLEER in the germline V gene. DNA of the CDR3: TGCGCCAGCAGCCAAGATTGGGGACTCCTCTACGAGCAGTACTTC. Encoded protein: CASSQDWGLLYEQYF.

This clonotype was observed at least ten times. V gene TRBV5-1 combines with J gene TRBJ2-3, with 7 nucleotides matching TRBD1. CDR3 length equals 18 residues. Per germline, CDR1 SGHRS and CDR2 YFSETQ. V trimming: 4 bases; J trimming: 0 bases; junction bases outside the gene matches: 14. CDR3 nucleotide sequence: TGCGCCAGCAGCCGGGACAGCGGCTCATCCGCTAGCACAGATACGCAGTATTTT. Protein product: CASSRDSGSSASTDTQYF.